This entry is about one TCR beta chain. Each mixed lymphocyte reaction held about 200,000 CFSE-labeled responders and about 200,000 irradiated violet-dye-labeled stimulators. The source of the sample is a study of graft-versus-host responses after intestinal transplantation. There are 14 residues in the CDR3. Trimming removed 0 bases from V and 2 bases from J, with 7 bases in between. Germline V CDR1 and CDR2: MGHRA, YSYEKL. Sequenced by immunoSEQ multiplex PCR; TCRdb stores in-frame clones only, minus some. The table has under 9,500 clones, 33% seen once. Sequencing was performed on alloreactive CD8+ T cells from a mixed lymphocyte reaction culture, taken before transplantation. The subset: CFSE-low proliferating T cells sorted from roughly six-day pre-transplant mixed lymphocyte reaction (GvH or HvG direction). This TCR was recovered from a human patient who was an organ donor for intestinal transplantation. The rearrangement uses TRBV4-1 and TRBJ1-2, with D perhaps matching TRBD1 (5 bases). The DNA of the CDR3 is TGCGCCAGCAGCCAAGATCCAGGGAACTATGGCTACACCTTC. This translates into CASSQDPGNYGYTF.